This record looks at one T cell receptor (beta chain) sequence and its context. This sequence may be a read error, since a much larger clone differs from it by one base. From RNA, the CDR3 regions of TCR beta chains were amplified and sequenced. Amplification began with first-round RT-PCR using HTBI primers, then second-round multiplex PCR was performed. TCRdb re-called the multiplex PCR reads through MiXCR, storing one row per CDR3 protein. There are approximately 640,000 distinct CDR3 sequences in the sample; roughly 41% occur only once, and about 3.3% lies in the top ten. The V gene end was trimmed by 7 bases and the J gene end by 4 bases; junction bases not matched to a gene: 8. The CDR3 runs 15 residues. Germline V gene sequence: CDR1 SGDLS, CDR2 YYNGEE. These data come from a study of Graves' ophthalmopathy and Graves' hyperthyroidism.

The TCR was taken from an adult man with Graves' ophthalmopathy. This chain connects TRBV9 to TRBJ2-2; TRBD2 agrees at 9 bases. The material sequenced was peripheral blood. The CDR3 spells CASGGSGSGTGELFF. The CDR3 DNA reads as TGTGCCAGCGGCGGTAGCGGGAGTGGCACCGGGGAGCTGTTTTTT.